The clone carrying this T cell receptor (beta chain) was seen only a few times. The antigen is not known. The sample comes from a study of T-cell memory formation after mild COVID-19. Overall study results and limits: The main location of contracting CD4+ clones was CM and EM, and that of contracting CD8+ clones was EMRA. Day 15 to 85 contracting clones showed balanced CD4/CD8; later expanders leaned CD4+.

This CDR3 spans 13 amino acids. Trimming stripped 6 bases from V and 2 bases from J, with 11 bases between. The germline V gene has CDR1 LGHNT and CDR2 FRNRAP. TCRdb fed the 5' RACE reads into MiXCR, producing one record per CDR3 protein. Of roughly 140,000 distinct CDR3 sequences listed, around 14% are singletons. The sequencing sample was made of PBMCs or a T cell subset sorted from them (not recorded which). The V gene is TRBV12-5, the J gene TRBJ2-7, with a tentative D call TRBD2 (5 bases). The clonotype was recovered from an adult woman who had mild COVID-19 (a few samples of this study predate the infection). Cell type and time point are not known. In DNA form, the CDR3 reads TGTGCTAGTGGCTTCGCAGCGGCCTACGAGCAGTACTTC. Translated: CASGFAAAYEQYF. The full variable domain, in which reference TRBV12-5 and TRBJ2-7 provide the parts outside the CDR3, is DARVTQTPRHKVTEMGQEVTMRCQPILGHNTVFWYRQTMMQGLELLAYFRNRAPLDDSGMPKDRFSAEMPDATLATLKIQPSEPRDSAVYFCASGFAAAYEQYFGPGTRLTVT.